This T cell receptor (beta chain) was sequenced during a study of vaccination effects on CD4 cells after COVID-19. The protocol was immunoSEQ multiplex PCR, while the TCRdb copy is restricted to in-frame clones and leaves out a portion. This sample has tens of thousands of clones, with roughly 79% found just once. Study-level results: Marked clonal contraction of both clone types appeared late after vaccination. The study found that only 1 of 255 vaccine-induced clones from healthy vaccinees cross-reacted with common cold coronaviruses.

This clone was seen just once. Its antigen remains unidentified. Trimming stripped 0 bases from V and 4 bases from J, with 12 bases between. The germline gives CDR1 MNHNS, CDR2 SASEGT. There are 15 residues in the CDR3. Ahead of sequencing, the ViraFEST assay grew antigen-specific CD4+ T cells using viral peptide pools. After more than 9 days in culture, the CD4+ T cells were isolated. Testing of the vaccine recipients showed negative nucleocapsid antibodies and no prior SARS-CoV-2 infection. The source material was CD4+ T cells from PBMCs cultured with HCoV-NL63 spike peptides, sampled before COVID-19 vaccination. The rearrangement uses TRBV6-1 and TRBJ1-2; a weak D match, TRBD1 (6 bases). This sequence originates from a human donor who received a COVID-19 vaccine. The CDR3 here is CASSEALVGAYGYTF. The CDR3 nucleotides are TGTGCCAGCAGTGAAGCGCTTGTGGGGGCCTATGGCTACACCTTC.